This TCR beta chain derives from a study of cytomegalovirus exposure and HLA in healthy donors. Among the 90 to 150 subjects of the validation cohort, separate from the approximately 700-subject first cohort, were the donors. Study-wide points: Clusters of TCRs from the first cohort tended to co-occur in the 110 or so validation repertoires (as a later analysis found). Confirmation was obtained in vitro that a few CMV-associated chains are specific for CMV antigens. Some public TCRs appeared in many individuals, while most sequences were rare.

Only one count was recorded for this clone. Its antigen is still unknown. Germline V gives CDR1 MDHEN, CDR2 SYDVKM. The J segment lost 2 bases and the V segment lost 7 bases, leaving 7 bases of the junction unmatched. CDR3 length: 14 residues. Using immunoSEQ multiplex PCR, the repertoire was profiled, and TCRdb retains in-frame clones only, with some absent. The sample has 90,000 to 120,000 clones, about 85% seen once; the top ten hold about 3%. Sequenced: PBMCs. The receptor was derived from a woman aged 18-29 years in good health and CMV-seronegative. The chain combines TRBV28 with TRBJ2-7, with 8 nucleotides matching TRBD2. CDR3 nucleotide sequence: TGTGCCAGCATTTCGGGGGGGGCAACCTACGAGCAGTACTTC. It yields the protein CASISGGATYEQYF.